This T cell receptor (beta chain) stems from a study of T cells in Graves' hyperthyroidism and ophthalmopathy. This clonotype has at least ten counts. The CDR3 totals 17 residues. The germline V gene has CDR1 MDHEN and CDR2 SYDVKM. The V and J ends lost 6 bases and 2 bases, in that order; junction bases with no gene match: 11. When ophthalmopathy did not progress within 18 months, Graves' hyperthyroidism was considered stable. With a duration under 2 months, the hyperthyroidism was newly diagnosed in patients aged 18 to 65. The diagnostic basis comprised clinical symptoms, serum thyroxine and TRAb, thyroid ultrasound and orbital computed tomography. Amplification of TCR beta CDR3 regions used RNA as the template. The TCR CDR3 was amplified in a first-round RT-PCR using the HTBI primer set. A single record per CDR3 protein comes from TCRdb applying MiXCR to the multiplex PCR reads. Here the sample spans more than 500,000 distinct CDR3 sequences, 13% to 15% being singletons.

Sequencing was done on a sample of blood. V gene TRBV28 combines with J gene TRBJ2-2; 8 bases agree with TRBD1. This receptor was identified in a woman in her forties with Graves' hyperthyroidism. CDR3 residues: CASRRLRTGLNTGELFF. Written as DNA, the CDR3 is TGTGCCAGCAGAAGACTGCGGACAGGGCTTAACACCGGGGAGCTGTTTTTT.